This T cell receptor (beta chain) was recorded in a study of T cells after yellow fever vaccination. This clonotype was counted at least ten times. Between the trimmed V and J ends, which lost 3 bases and 3 bases, there was a span of 17 bases. CDR1 and CDR2 from the germline V gene are GTSNPN and SVGIG (reference sequence). The CDR3 is made up of 15 amino acids. Using its own MiXCR run on the 5' RACE reads, TCRdb lists one record per CDR3 protein. The data hold more than 65,000 distinct CDR3 sequences, with around 6.2% observed a single time. This sequence joins TRBV30 and TRBJ1-1; D perhaps matches TRBD1 (5 bases). The sequence came from a man between 18 and 35 years old who received the YFV17D yellow fever vaccine. This specimen consisted of CD4+ T cells sorted from PBMCs, obtained less than 16 days after the first yellow fever vaccination. CDR3 DNA sequence: TGTGCCTGGAGGCTCCCGAACAGGTGGGACACTGAAGCTTTCTTT. Translated: CAWRLPNRWDTEAFF.